The 22 T cell receptor beta chains presented below share a single source sample, sequenced in a study of identical twins. One entry per CDR3 protein, called by TCRdb with MiXCR from the 5' RACE reads. The table has about 690,000 distinct CDR3 sequences, 21% seen once. This sample also appeared in a second study, on T cells expressing NK-cell markers.

Material for sequencing was PBMCs. The receptors stem from a woman aged 18-29 years in good health.

The V call is TRBV7-2, the J call TRBJ2-7; D could derive from TRBD1 or TRBD2 (5 bases each). The CDR3 has 14 amino acids. Germline V gene sequence: CDR1 SGHTA, CDR2 FQGNSA. The V and J ends lost 5 bases and 9 bases respectively, with 20 bases between them. DNA of the CDR3: TGTGCCAGCAGCCTCAATTCGAGGGGCGTAGGGCAGTACTTC. Its protein product is CASSLNSRGVGQYF.

The chain is built from TRBV7-9 and TRBJ2-2, with D possibly being TRBD1 (5 bases). The ends were cut back, 8 bases at V and 8 bases at J, with 18 bases in the middle. This CDR3 has 14 amino acids. Per germline, CDR1 SEHNR and CDR2 FQNEAQ (reference sequence). This CDR3 is CASGQTALVGELFF. CDR3 in DNA: TGTGCCAGCGGGCAGACAGCACTGGTGGGGGAGCTGTTTTTT.

The chain couples TRBV5-6 to TRBJ2-1, with D possibly TRBD2 on 7 matching bases. CDR1 and CDR2 from the germline V gene are SGHDT and YYEEEE. This CDR3 comprises 14 residues. The V and J ends lost 4 bases and 7 bases respectively, with 15 bases between them. CDR3 residues: CASSGRGAGNEQFF. Here the CDR3 DNA reads TGTGCCAGCAGCGGCCGGGGGGCGGGTAATGAGCAGTTCTTC.

This sequence joins TRBV7-2 and TRBJ2-7, with 7 bases fitting TRBD2. Trimming cost V 1 base and J 5 bases; bases outside gene matches: 8. The CDR3 has 15 amino acids. Germline V lookup: CDR1 SGHTA, CDR2 FQGNSA. The CDR3 sequence is CASSLGGEGKDEQYF. For the CDR3, the DNA is TGTGCCAGCAGCTTAGGGGGGGAGGGAAAGGACGAGCAGTACTTC.

This clonotype turned up a few times. The rearrangement joins TRBV12-3 or TRBV12-4 to TRBJ1-4; 7 nucleotides align to TRBD1. CDR3 length equals 14 residues. Trimming removed 7 bases from V and 8 bases from J; junction bases left unmatched: 10. The CDR3 nucleotides read TGTGCCAGCACTGACCGGGACAGTAGAGAAAAACTGTTTTTT. It is translated as CASTDRDSREKLFF.

The genes are TRBV20-1 and TRBJ2-3; either TRBD1 or TRBD2 may fit D (6 bases each). Trimming left V 3 bases short and J 2 bases short, with 12 bases between. CDR3 size: 14 residues. Germline loops: CDR1 DFQATT, CDR2 SNEGSKA (reference sequence). DNA of the CDR3: TGCAGTGCTAGTAGGGGGGCCAACACAGATACGCAGTATTTT. Residues: CSASRGANTDTQYF.

This clonotype appeared a few times. This chain joins TRBV9 and TRBJ2-2; either TRBD1 or TRBD2 may supply D (6 bases each). There are 15 residues in the CDR3. V lost 0 bases to trimming and J lost 5 bases, with 11 bases between them. Germline CDR1 and CDR2: SGDLS and YYNGEE. The CDR3 protein is CASSVESGATGELFF. CDR3 nucleotide sequence: TGTGCCAGCAGCGTAGAATCGGGGGCGACCGGGGAGCTGTTTTTT. The full variable domain, completed using reference TRBV9 and TRBJ2-2, is DSGVTQTPKHLITATGQRVTLRCSPRSGDLSVYWYQQSLDQGLQFLIQYYNGEERAKGNILERFSAQQFPDLHSELNLSSLELGDSALYFCASSVESGATGELFFGEGSRLTVL.

In this sample, this clonotype turned up a few times. V usage is TRBV12-3 or TRBV12-4 and J usage is TRBJ2-3; D uncertain. V shed 3 bases and J shed 4 bases, with 11 bases lying between them. The CDR3 covers 14 residues. CDR3 amino acids: CASSFELDPDTQYF. CDR3 nucleotide sequence: TGTGCCAGCAGTTTCGAGCTAGATCCAGATACGCAGTATTTT.

The chain joins TRBV10-3 to TRBJ1-1; 9 nucleotides agree with TRBD1. V trimming: 4 bases; J trimming: 0 bases; junction bases outside the gene matches: 6. Germline V gene lookup returns CDR1 ENHRY and CDR2 SYGVKD. The CDR3 loop spans 16 amino acids. The CDR3 reads CAISGRDRAMNTEAFF. CDR3 nucleotides: TGTGCCATCAGTGGACGGGACAGGGCCATGAACACTGAAGCTTTCTTT.

This clonotype occurred a few times. The V gene is TRBV7-8, the J gene TRBJ2-7; TRBD1 matches at 10 bases. V was pared by 7 bases and J by 7 bases, with 10 bases of the junction left unmatched. The CDR3 consists of 14 residues. CDR1 is SGHVS, CDR2 FQNEAQ, per germline. The CDR3 loop reads CASNSRTGGREQYF. Written as DNA, the CDR3 is TGTGCCAGCAACTCGCGGACAGGGGGAAGGGAGCAGTACTTC.

This clonotype occurred many times. This chain connects TRBV6-5 to TRBJ1-2; perhaps TRBD1 as D (6 bases). CDR3 length equals 12 residues. V lost 6 bases and J 3 bases, leaving 8 bases between the germline ends. The germline V gene encodes CDR1 MNHEY and CDR2 SVGAGI. This CDR3 reads CASRGQDYGYTF. The CDR3 DNA is TGTGCCAGCAGGGGACAAGACTATGGCTACACCTTC.

In this sample, this clonotype turned up a few times. The chain recombines TRBV10-3 with TRBJ2-3; D unclear. The CDR3 has 12 residues. Looked up from germline, CDR1 is ENHRY and CDR2 is SYGVKD. V lost 2 bases and J 6 bases, leaving 6 bases between the germline ends. CDR3 loop: CAISERADTQYF. Here the CDR3 DNA reads TGTGCCATCAGTGAGCGGGCGGATACGCAGTATTTT.

This clonotype has a count of ten or more. CDR3 protein: CASSPRGGQVYGYTF. CDR3 nucleotides: TGCGCCAGCAGCCCGCGCGGGGGACAGGTTTATGGCTACACCTTC. V and J are TRBV5-1 and TRBJ1-2, with 8 bases aligning to TRBD1. This CDR3 is 15 amino acids long. CDR1 is SGHRS and CDR2 is YFSETQ in the germline V gene. The V and J ends lost 4 bases and 5 bases, in that order; junction bases with no gene match: 10.

This clonotype occurred many times. The chain links TRBV20-1 to TRBJ1-6; D is perhaps TRBD1 (5 bases). Germline loops: CDR1 DFQATT, CDR2 SNEGSKA (reference sequence). Trimming stripped 3 bases from V and 7 bases from J, with 16 bases between. The length of the CDR3 is 15 residues. Here the CDR3 DNA reads TGCAGTGCTAGCGGTTGGTCCAGGGAAAATTCACCCCTCCACTTT. Translated: CSASGWSRENSPLHF.

In regard to this clonotype: A single base separates this from a much larger clone, so it may be a read error. The chain joins TRBV12-3 or TRBV12-4 to TRBJ2-2; no reliable D call. This CDR3 has 14 amino acids. The DNA for the CDR3 is TGTGCCACCAGTTATGGAGTCAGTACCGGGGAGCTGTTTTTT. This translates into CATSYGVSTGELFF.

The chain recombines TRBV6-6 with TRBJ2-1, with D perhaps TRBD2 (6 bases). This CDR3 contains 11 residues. V lost 10 bases and J lost 8, with 12 bases in between. The germline CDR1 and CDR2 sequences are MNHNY and SVGAGI (reference sequence). CDR3 loop: CATGGAHEQFF. CDR3 nucleotides: TGTGCCACCGGGGGAGCCCATGAGCAGTTCTTC.

Ten or more counts support this clonotype. The V and J genes are TRBV6-1 and TRBJ2-3; maybe TRBD1 (6 bases). V was pared by 6 bases and J by 2 bases, with 12 bases between. This CDR3 region has 14 residues. Germline lookup yields CDR1 MNHNS and CDR2 SASEGT. Here the CDR3 reads CASRSQGYTDTQYF. The CDR3 nucleotides read TGTGCCAGCAGGTCACAGGGTTACACAGATACGCAGTATTTT.

The chain is built from TRBV7-9 and TRBJ2-1, with TRBD2 as a possible D gene (6 bases). With 7 bases removed from V and 0 bases from J, the gap between germline ends came to 16 bases. Germline CDR1 is SEHNR and CDR2 is FQNEAQ (reference sequence). CDR3 size: 16 residues. The CDR3 DNA follows: TGTGCCAGCACTTCTCCTAGCGCGGACTCCTACAATGAGCAGTTCTTC. Protein product: CASTSPSADSYNEQFF.

This clonotype was found many times. Germline is not matched at one junction end, which may reflect a read error. The rearrangement uses TRBV6-1 and TRBJ1-5; perhaps TRBD1 as D (6 bases). CDR1 and CDR2 from the germline V gene are MNHNS and SASEGT. There are 13 residues in the CDR3. The CDR3 DNA sequence: TGTGCCAGCGGCTCTGGGGGCAACCAGCCCCAGCATTTT. Translating it yields CASGSGGNQPQHF.

This clonotype was observed at least ten times. The rearrangement uses TRBV12-3 or TRBV12-4 and TRBJ2-3; TRBD2 aligns across 9 bases. The CDR3 length is 14 residues. The V and J ends lost 4 bases and 3 bases, in that order; junction bases with no gene match: 2. CDR3 nucleotides: TGTGCCAGCAGTTATAGCGGGAGAACAGATACGCAGTATTTT. Amino acids: CASSYSGRTDTQYF.

The genes are TRBV6-5 and TRBJ2-1; unclear D gene. Deletions cut 0 bases from V and 6 bases from J, with 9 bases between. Germline V CDR1 and CDR2: MNHEY, SVGAGI. This CDR3 has 14 amino acids. The CDR3 loop is CASSYSPKFNEQFF. The CDR3 coding sequence is TGTGCCAGCAGTTACTCCCCGAAATTCAATGAGCAGTTCTTC.

This clonotype has only a few counts. This chain connects TRBV4-3 to TRBJ1-3; the D gene is possibly TRBD1 (6 bases). This CDR3 contains 15 residues. V dropped 1 base and J dropped 2 bases, with 9 bases sitting between them. CDR1 LGHNA and CDR2 YSLEER come from the germline V gene. CDR3 sequence: CASSQGPGAGNTIYF. Written as DNA, the CDR3 is TGCGCCAGCAGCCAAGGTCCAGGGGCTGGAAACACCATATATTTT.